The source of this TCR beta chain is a study of T cells in Graves' hyperthyroidism and ophthalmopathy. In this sample, this clonotype turned up many times. The trim removed 4 bases at V and 8 bases at J, leaving 12 bases unmatched. Germline CDR1 reads LGHNA; CDR2 reads YNFKEQ. The CDR3 sequence is 16 residues long. From RNA transcripts, TCR beta CDR3 regions were amplified. First-round RT-PCR with HTBI primers amplified the TCR CDR3 region. Each CDR3 protein is one row after TCRdb ran MiXCR on the multiplex PCR reads. The sample lists a few hundred thousand distinct CDR3 sequences; roughly 18% were seen once.

Sequencing was carried out using blood. This TCR came from a woman aged 40 to 49 with Graves' ophthalmopathy. The chain carries TRBV4-2 and TRBJ1-2; 11 positions agree with TRBD1. CDR3 bases: TGTGCCAGCAGCCCTAATATCGGACAGGGGGCGCAGGGCTACACCTTC. Translating it yields CASSPNIGQGAQGYTF.